The 5 T cell receptor beta chains reported below all come from one sample, sequenced in a study of cytomegalovirus exposure and HLA in healthy donors (dated 2017 in TCRdb). Library construction relied on the immunoSEQ multiplex PCR assay. For the multiplex PCR, a mixture combining 60 forward primers for TCR Vbeta segments and 13 reverse primers for TCR Jbeta segments was used. TCRdb obtained this table from immuneACCESS and retained in-frame rearrangements with V and J assigned. These tables miss some clones; where compared with another copy, unresolved V genes account for less than half of the shortfall, and the remainder is unexplained. The sample contains 180,000 or so clones, about 80% of them found a single time. The top ten clones comprise 2% to 2.5% of the sample. The specimen sequenced was PBMCs. The receptors stem from a woman aged 25 to 45 in good health and CMV-seropositive.

The chain couples TRBV5-6 to TRBJ2-3, with a possible D match to TRBD1 (5 bases). Germline assignment: CDR1 SGHDT and CDR2 YYEEEE. This CDR3 comprises 16 residues. Trimming stripped 6 bases from V and 1 base from J, with 18 bases between. As DNA, the CDR3 is TGTGCCAGCATCCCCTGGGGCAGCCAACGCACAGATACGCAGTATTTT. Translation: CASIPWGSQRTDTQYF. The whole variable domain, remainder taken from reference TRBV5-6 and TRBJ2-3, is DAGVTQSPTHLIKTRGQQVTLRCSPKSGHDTVSWYQQALGQGPQFIFQYYEEEERQRGNFPDRFSGHQFPNYSSELNVNALLLGDSALYLCASIPWGSQRTDTQYFGPGTRLTVL.

The sample holds one count of this clone. The DNA of the CDR3 is TGTGCCAGCAGTGAAACGGTCCCCTCCTATAATTCACCCCTCCACTTT. Translation: CASSETVPSYNSPLHF. The rearrangement joins TRBV6-1 to TRBJ1-6; unclear D gene. The CDR3 has 16 residues. Trimming stripped 2 bases from V and 0 bases from J, with 8 bases between. The germline CDR1 and CDR2 sequences are MNHNS and SASEGT.

V gene TRBV13 combines with J gene TRBJ1-5; 7 bases align to TRBD1. The CDR3 runs 13 residues. Per the germline V gene, CDR1 is PRHDT and CDR2 is FYEKMQ (reference sequence). J was trimmed by 6 bases and V by 5 bases; bases with no gene match: 4. CDR3 region: CASSVGTVQPQHF. CDR3 DNA: TGTGCCAGCAGCGTCGGGACAGTTCAGCCCCAGCATTTT.

The genes are TRBV7-8 and TRBJ1-5; TRBD1 matches 10 bases. The germline gives CDR1 SGHVS, CDR2 FQNEAQ. V shed 4 bases and J 6 bases; nucleotides not matched to a gene: 6. This CDR3 is 15 amino acids long. The CDR3 coding sequence is TGTGCCAGCAGCTCTTGGGGGACAGGGGCTCAGCCCCAGCATTTT. This sequence encodes CASSSWGTGAQPQHF.

The chain employs TRBV7-6 and TRBJ2-3; D is possibly TRBD1 (5 bases). The CDR3 totals 14 residues. The V end was cut by 2 bases, the J end by 2 bases, with 8 bases between. The germline CDR1 and CDR2 sequences are SGHVS and FNYEAQ. Written as DNA, the CDR3 is TGTGCCAGCAGCTTATTGACAGTCACAGATACGCAGTATTTT. It is translated as CASSLLTVTDTQYF. The full variable domain, its missing parts supplied by reference TRBV7-6 and TRBJ2-3, is GAGVSQSPRYKVTKRGQDVALRCDPISGHVSLYWYRQALGQGPEFLTYFNYEAQQDKSGLPNDRFSAERPEGSISTLTIQRTEQRDSAMYRCASSLLTVTDTQYFGPGTRLTVL.